This T cell receptor beta chain was sequenced for a study of blood T cell repertoires in COVID-19. Study-level background: Italy, Spain and the United States were the sources of the convalescent and acute COVID-19 samples. T cells, B-cell-depleted T cells, or PBMCs supplied cDNA or gDNA.

Participants had their cohort set by participant-reported clinical history. Two negative PCRs, clearance, or symptom resolution characterized the recovered Cohort 3 donors. Data came from immunoSEQ multiplex PCR; TCRdb stores just in-frame clones and leaves some out. The table shows 200,000 to 250,000 clones, with under 90% occurring only once. CDR3 size: 15 residues. Trimming took off 2 bases at V and 5 bases at J, with 15 bases between the two ends. CDR1 is MNHEY, CDR2 SVGEGT, per germline. The genes are TRBV6-2 or TRBV6-3 and TRBJ2-5, with D possibly TRBD2 on 7 matching bases. The specimen sequenced was PBMCs or T cells enriched from blood (not recorded which). The origin of this receptor is a woman aged 60 to 75 who had recovered from COVID-19. The CDR3 DNA reads as TGTGCCAGCAGTTACGCGACGGGGGGCCAGGAGACCCAGTACTTC. Amino acids: CASSYATGGQETQYF.